These 28 T cell receptor beta chains share one sample of origin, sequenced in a study of shared clonotypes between healthy human individuals. Using immunoSEQ multiplex PCR, the repertoire was profiled, and TCRdb retains in-frame clones only, with some absent. The table lists around 1.1 million clones, 75% to 85% of them singletons, with around 0.6% in the top ten. The material sequenced was memory CD4+ T cells from PBMCs. Subset meaning: CD45RA-negative fraction. These receptors were taken from a man younger than 35 in good health. Some clones in this sample may be carry-over from other donors' samples.

The DNA for the CDR3 is TGTGCCAGCATCGGGTCTGGGGCCAACGTCCTGACTTTC. Translating gives CASIGSGANVLTF. V gene TRBV6-1 combines with J gene TRBJ2-6; D gene unclear. The V gene's germline CDR1 is MNHNS and CDR2 SASEGT. With 7 bases removed from V and 1 base from J, the gap between germline ends came to 5 bases. The CDR3 sequence is 13 residues long.

V is TRBV10-3 and J is TRBJ2-7; 8 bases match TRBD2. There are 13 residues in the CDR3. CDR1 is ENHRY and CDR2 is SYGVKD in the germline V gene. V dropped 3 bases and J dropped 5; count of bases not matched to a gene: 3. The CDR3 bases are TGTGCCATCAGTGAAACGGGAGGGAACGAGCAGTACTTC. This encodes CAISETGGNEQYF.

The chain is built from TRBV9 and TRBJ1-1; the D is unclear. This CDR3 region has 13 residues. Germline V gene sequence: CDR1 SGDLS, CDR2 YYNGEE. V lost 3 bases to trimming and J lost 0 bases, with 6 bases between them. The CDR3 sequence: CASSAGMNTEAFF. The CDR3 bases are TGTGCCAGCAGCGCCGGTATGAACACTGAAGCTTTCTTT.

Details on this clone: The same CDR3 also results from other DNA sequences found in this sample. The V and J genes are TRBV5-1 and TRBJ2-3, with D unresolved. The CDR3 has 14 residues. The V end was cut by 1 base, the J end by 2 bases, with 8 bases between. Germline V gene lookup returns CDR1 SGHRS and CDR2 YFSETQ. The CDR3 protein is CASSLQRSTDTQYF. The CDR3 DNA is TGCGCCAGCAGCTTGCAGAGGTCCACAGATACGCAGTATTTT.

This chain links TRBV11-2 with TRBJ2-1; 9 nucleotides align to TRBD1. Germline CDR1 reads SGHAT; CDR2 reads FQNNGV. There are 15 residues in the CDR3. Trimming removed 4 bases from V and 4 bases from J; junction bases left unmatched: 5. In nucleotides, the CDR3 is TGTGCCAGCAGCTCCGGGACAGGGACATACAATGAGCAGTTCTTC. Amino acids: CASSSGTGTYNEQFF.

This clone has more than one count but fewer than ten. V gene TRBV5-8 combines with J gene TRBJ2-3; D possibly corresponds to TRBD1 (5 bases). V was clipped by 1 base and J by 4 bases, with 13 bases between them. CDR1 is SGHTS and CDR2 is YDEGEE in the germline V gene. CDR3 length: 15 amino acids. The CDR3 DNA is TGTGCCAGCAGCTTGAGACCAGGGTTTGCAGATACGCAGTATTTT. It encodes CASSLRPGFADTQYF.

The V gene is TRBV9, the J gene TRBJ2-3, with D possibly TRBD2 on 5 matching bases. Germline assignment: CDR1 SGDLS and CDR2 YYNGEE. CDR3 length: 13 residues. V lost 0 bases to trimming and J lost 5 bases, with 7 bases between them. CDR3: CASSVVGEDTQYF. The CDR3 bases are TGTGCCAGCAGCGTAGTCGGGGAAGATACGCAGTATTTT.

The chain recombines TRBV2 with TRBJ2-7, with TRBD1 matching over 8 bases. V shed 7 bases, J shed 6 bases, and the junction held 11 bases outside the gene matches. Germline CDR1 and CDR2: SNHLY and FYNNEI. CDR3 size: 14 residues. In nucleotides, the CDR3 is TGTGCCAGCACCTATCAGGGGGCGGATTCCGAGCAGTACTTC. This sequence encodes CASTYQGADSEQYF.

The CDR3 spells CASSQVSGTAGNTIYF. In nucleotides, the CDR3 is TGCGCCAGCAGCCAAGTCTCCGGGACAGCTGGAAACACCATATATTTT. V is TRBV4-1 and J is TRBJ1-3; 7 nucleotides line up with TRBD1. The germline V gene encodes CDR1 MGHRA and CDR2 YSYEKL. This CDR3 spans 16 amino acids. V was pared by 1 base and J by 2 bases, with 5 bases of the junction left unmatched.

The rearrangement joins TRBV7-2 to TRBJ1-1, with D tentatively TRBD1 (5 bases). The length of the CDR3 is 16 residues. The germline V and J ends were trimmed by 4 bases and 4 bases, with 19 bases remaining between them. Looked up from germline, CDR1 is SGHTA and CDR2 is FQGNSA. CDR3 coding DNA: TGTGCCAGCAGCTCCTTCGACCCCCGTGGGGGCACTGAAGCTTTCTTT. Amino acid sequence: CASSSFDPRGGTEAFF.

About this clone itself: A read error likely explains this, since a far larger clone differs by one base. The chain employs TRBV7-3 and TRBJ2-7; 13 nucleotides align to TRBD2. Germline V gene sequence: CDR1 SGHTA, CDR2 FQGTGA. This CDR3 comprises 16 residues. The CDR3 DNA sequence: TGTGCCAGCAGCCGGACAGGGACTAGCGGGACCTACGAGCGGTACTTC. It codes for CASSRTGTSGTYERYF.

The chain combines TRBV7-9 with TRBJ1-5; D may be TRBD1 (5 bases). With 1 base removed from V and 7 bases from J, the gap between germline ends came to 14 bases. In germline, CDR1 is SEHNR, CDR2 FQNEAQ (reference sequence). The CDR3 covers 15 residues. CDR3 sequence: CASSLVMRGRQPQHF. The DNA of the CDR3 is TGTGCCAGCAGCTTAGTTATGCGGGGGAGACAGCCCCAGCATTTT.

This chain connects TRBV4-2 to TRBJ2-2; TRBD1 agrees at 9 bases. The CDR3 runs to 15 residues. The germline V gene has CDR1 LGHNA and CDR2 YNFKEQ. Trimming cost V 4 bases and J 8 bases; bases outside gene matches: 8. CDR3 amino acids: CASSRRQGDEGELFF. In nucleotides, the CDR3 is TGTGCCAGCAGCCGAAGACAGGGGGATGAGGGGGAGCTGTTTTTT.

The chain is built from TRBV7-6 and TRBJ2-2, with a weak D call TRBD1 (6 bases). The CDR3 sequence is 16 residues long. Germline CDR1 SGHVS, CDR2 FNYEAQ. V lost 1 base, J lost 6 bases, and 15 bases lay in between. The CDR3 loop reads CASSLEVGARSGELFF. CDR3 nucleotide sequence: TGTGCCAGCAGCTTAGAAGTGGGGGCGCGCTCCGGGGAGCTGTTTTTT. The full variable domain, its missing parts supplied by reference TRBV7-6 and TRBJ2-2, is GAGVSQSPRYKVTKRGQDVALRCDPISGHVSLYWYRQALGQGPEFLTYFNYEAQQDKSGLPNDRFSAERPEGSISTLTIQRTEQRDSAMYRCASSLEVGARSGELFFGEGSRLTVL.

This chain links TRBV2 with TRBJ2-5; D is unclear. Trimming cost V 6 bases and J 7 bases, with 18 bases left between them. The CDR3 has 14 residues. Germline CDR1 SNHLY, CDR2 FYNNEI. DNA for the CDR3: TGTGCCAGCAGCGACGTCCTTAGTGGCGTGACCCAGTACTTC. Protein sequence: CASSDVLSGVTQYF. Full variable domain (missing parts from reference TRBV2 and TRBJ2-5): EPEVTQTPSHQVTQMGQEVILRCVPISNHLYFYWYRQILGQKVEFLVSFYNNEISEKSEIFDDQFSVERPDGSNFTLKIRSTKLEDSAMYFCASSDVLSGVTQYFGPGTRLLVL.

This clone came up a few times. The rearrangement joins TRBV28 to TRBJ1-1; D remains unclear. Germline CDR1 MDHEN, CDR2 SYDVKM. There are 13 residues in the CDR3. V lost 2 bases and J lost 8, with 12 bases in between. CDR3 protein: CASSLAQTLEAFF. For the CDR3, the DNA is TGTGCCAGCAGTTTAGCTCAGACACTCGAAGCTTTCTTT.

Many counts were recorded for this clone. The gene calls are TRBV5-4 and TRBJ2-7; tentative D call: TRBD2 (5 bases). The V end lost 2 bases, the J end lost 0 bases, and 12 bases lay between the germline ends. There are 15 residues in the CDR3. Germline CDR1 reads SGHNT; CDR2 reads YYREEE (reference sequence). The chain's CDR3 is CASSFAGESSYEQYF. CDR3 nucleotide sequence: TGTGCCAGCAGCTTTGCCGGGGAGAGCTCCTACGAGCAGTACTTC.

The V gene is TRBV7-8, the J gene TRBJ1-4; 7 bases are shared with TRBD1. Germline V gene sequence: CDR1 SGHVS, CDR2 FQNEAQ. Trimming took 1 base from V and 7 from J; bases not matched to a gene: 9. The CDR3 runs 16 residues. CDR3: CASSLGTRGRGEKLFF. The CDR3 DNA reads as TGTGCCAGCAGCTTAGGGACCAGGGGGAGGGGTGAAAAACTGTTTTTT.

This chain connects TRBV7-9 to TRBJ2-2; no definite D call. The length of the CDR3 is 14 residues. CDR1 and CDR2 (germline): SEHNR, FQNEAQ (reference sequence). Trimming cost V 1 base and J 5 bases, with 8 bases left between them. The CDR3 here is CASSLGYGTGELFF. For the CDR3, the DNA is TGTGCCAGCAGCTTAGGTTACGGGACCGGGGAGCTGTTTTTT.

V and J are TRBV30 and TRBJ1-3, with D hard to call. CDR1 GTSNPN and CDR2 SVGIG come from the germline V gene (reference sequence). The V and J ends lost 0 bases and 1 base respectively, with 10 bases between them. CDR3 length: 15 residues. The CDR3 coding sequence is TGTGCCTGGAGTGTTTCTGCAAATTCTGGAAACACCATATATTTT. Its protein product is CAWSVSANSGNTIYF.

V is TRBV11-3 and J is TRBJ2-2; 8 positions match TRBD2. Germline CDR1 reads SGHNT; CDR2 reads YENEEA. The V segment lost 0 bases and the J segment 1 base; nucleotides outside the gene matches: 1. The length of the CDR3 is 16 residues. CDR3 sequence reads: CASSLESGGNTGELFF. The CDR3 DNA reads as TGTGCCAGCAGCTTAGAGAGCGGGGGGAACACCGGGGAGCTGTTTTTT.

This clone has a handful of counts. The chain links TRBV7-3 to TRBJ2-1, with TRBD1 matching 7 bases. With 5 bases clipped from V and 2 bases from J, the junction kept 0 bases outside the gene matches. The germline V gene has CDR1 SGHTA and CDR2 FQGTGA. There are 13 residues in the CDR3. The CDR3 loop is CASSDRAYNEQFF. As DNA, the CDR3 is TGTGCCAGCAGCGACAGGGCCTACAATGAGCAGTTCTTC.

V is TRBV9 and J is TRBJ1-4; weak D call: TRBD1 (6 bases). From germline, CDR1 is SGDLS and CDR2 YYNGEE. The CDR3 runs to 15 residues. V was shortened by 4 bases and J by 5 bases, with 15 bases between the two germline ends. The CDR3 loop reads CASSTGTTSNEKLFF. Written as DNA, the CDR3 is TGTGCCAGCAGCACCGGGACAACCTCGAATGAAAAACTGTTTTTT.

The CDR3 loop is CASRKTRDSSTEAFF. The CDR3 nucleotides are TGCGCCAGCAGGAAAACTCGGGACAGTTCCACTGAAGCTTTCTTT. This chain connects TRBV4-1 to TRBJ1-1, with TRBD1 matching over 7 bases. With 6 bases clipped from V and 4 bases from J, the junction kept 11 bases outside the gene matches. The CDR3 has 15 residues. CDR1 MGHRA and CDR2 YSYEKL come from the germline V gene.

The chain recombines TRBV28 with TRBJ2-5; TRBD2 matches 14 bases. V trimming: 9 bases; J trimming: 2 bases; junction bases outside the gene matches: 23. The CDR3 covers 21 residues. The germline V gene encodes CDR1 MDHEN and CDR2 SYDVKM. The CDR3 sequence: CASTRQDLGLAGEWGQETQYF. The CDR3 bases are TGTGCCAGTACCCGACAGGATCTGGGACTAGCGGGAGAGTGGGGACAAGAGACCCAGTACTTC.

The V gene is TRBV6-6, the J gene TRBJ2-4, with TRBD2 matching over 9 bases. From germline, CDR1 is MNHNY and CDR2 SVGAGI (reference sequence). The trim removed 5 bases at V and 8 bases at J, leaving 4 bases unmatched. The length of the CDR3 is 13 residues. As DNA, the CDR3 is TGTGCCAGCAGTGCGGGGGGGACCGACATTCAGTACTTC. Protein: CASSAGGTDIQYF.

Comment on this clone: A read error is possible here, since a much larger clone lies one base away. V is TRBV28 and J is TRBJ2-5; TRBD2 aligns across 7 bases. CDR3 length: 12 amino acids. CDR1 is MDHEN and CDR2 is SYDVKM in the germline V gene. In DNA, the CDR3 is TGTGCCACGAGACTAGCTGGGGAGACCCAGCACTTC. Its translation: CATRLAGETQHF.

This clone was seen more than once but under ten times. V and J are TRBV18 and TRBJ2-6; D ambiguous. Germline V gene sequence: CDR1 KGHSH, CDR2 LQKENI. This CDR3 region has 17 residues. V was pared by 4 bases and J by 0 bases, with 13 bases between. The CDR3 sequence is CASSLPGYSSGANVLTF. The CDR3 bases are TGTGCCAGCTCACTCCCGGGCTATAGCTCTGGGGCCAACGTCCTGACTTTC.